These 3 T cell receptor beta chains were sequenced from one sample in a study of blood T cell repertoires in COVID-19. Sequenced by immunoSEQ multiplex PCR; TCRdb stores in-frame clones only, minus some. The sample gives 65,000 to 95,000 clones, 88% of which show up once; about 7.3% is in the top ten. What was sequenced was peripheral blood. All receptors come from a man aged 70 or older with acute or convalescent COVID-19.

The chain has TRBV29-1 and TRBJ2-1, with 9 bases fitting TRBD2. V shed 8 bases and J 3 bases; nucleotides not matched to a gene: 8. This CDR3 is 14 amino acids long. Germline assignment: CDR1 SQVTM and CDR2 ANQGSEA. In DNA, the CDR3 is TGCAGCCCTCGCATAGCGGGGGACTACAATGAGCAGTTCTTC. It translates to CSPRIAGDYNEQFF.

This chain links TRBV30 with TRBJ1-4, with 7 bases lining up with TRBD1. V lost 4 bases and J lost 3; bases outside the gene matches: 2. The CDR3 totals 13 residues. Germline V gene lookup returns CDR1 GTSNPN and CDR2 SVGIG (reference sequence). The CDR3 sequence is CAWMGQPNEKLFF. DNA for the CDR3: TGTGCCTGGATGGGACAGCCTAATGAAAAACTGTTTTTT.

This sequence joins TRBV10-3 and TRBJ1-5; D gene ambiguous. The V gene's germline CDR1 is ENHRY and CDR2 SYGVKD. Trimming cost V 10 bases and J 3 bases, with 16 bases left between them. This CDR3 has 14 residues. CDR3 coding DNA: TGTGCCAGCGCAGACGGGGAGATCAATCAGCCCCAGCATTTT. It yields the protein CASADGEINQPQHF.